These T cell receptor beta chains were read from a single sample in a study of beta chain features in type 1 diabetes. Assay: immunoSEQ multiplex PCR; the TCRdb copy retains only in-frame clones and omits some. The sample yields hundreds of thousands of clones, about an eighth seen once. Sequencing used naive CD4+ T cells from blood. These receptors originate from a man aged 18 to 29 with type 1 diabetes. The CDR3 runs from the conserved cysteine through the conserved F or W. D genes are given only for firm matches. Clone size, where shown, is once, few, many, or a class for clones that have expanded.

v_gene: TRBV2; len: 13; abundance: few; j_gene: TRBJ2-5; d_gene: -; CDR3nt: TGTGCCAGCAGTGAAGAGGGGAAAGAGACCCAGTACTTC; CDR3aa: CASSEEGKETQYF
v_gene: TRBV5-1; len: 14; abundance: few; j_gene: TRBJ2-1; d_gene: TRBD2; CDR3nt: TGCGCCAGCAGCTTGGGGACTAGTAGGAATGAGCAGTTCTTC; CDR3aa: CASSLGTSRNEQFF
v_gene: TRBV5-1; len: 16; abundance: few; j_gene: TRBJ2-2; d_gene: TRBD1; CDR3nt: TGCGCCAGCAGCGCGCCTGGACAGGTCAACACCGGGGAGCTGTTTTTT; CDR3aa: CASSAPGQVNTGELFF
v_gene: TRBV19; len: 14; abundance: few; j_gene: TRBJ2-2; d_gene: TRBD1; CDR3nt: TGTGCCAGTAGTTATACAGGGGTAACCGGGGAGCTGTTTTTT; CDR3aa: CASSYTGVTGELFF
v_gene: TRBV5-1; len: 14; abundance: -; j_gene: TRBJ2-5; d_gene: -; CDR3nt: TGCGCCAGCAGCTTGATCCTCACTGAAGAGACCCAGTACTTC; CDR3aa: CASSLILTEETQYF
v_gene: TRBV25-1; len: 13; abundance: few; j_gene: TRBJ2-3; d_gene: -; CDR3nt: TGTGCCAGCAGTGAGTTAGCCACAGATACGCAGTATTTT; CDR3aa: CASSELATDTQYF
v_gene: TRBV29-1; len: 13; abundance: -; j_gene: TRBJ1-1; d_gene: -; CDR3nt: TGCAGCGTTGAAGGCCTCTGGAACACTGAAGCTTTCTTT; CDR3aa: CSVEGLWNTEAFF
v_gene: TRBV30; len: 13; abundance: -; j_gene: TRBJ1-3; d_gene: -; CDR3nt: TGTGCCTGGAGTATTCTCTCTGGAAACACCATATATTTT; CDR3aa: CAWSILSGNTIYF
v_gene: TRBV9; len: 14; abundance: few; j_gene: TRBJ2-1; d_gene: -; CDR3nt: TGTGCCAGCAGCGCGGAGGGCAGAAACAATGAGCAGTTCTTC; CDR3aa: CASSAEGRNNEQFF
v_gene: TRBV28; len: 17; abundance: -; j_gene: TRBJ2-4; d_gene: -; CDR3nt: TGTGCCAGCAGTTTAAGCGGGCAGGGCAAGGCCAAAAACATTCAGTACTTC; CDR3aa: CASSLSGQGKAKNIQYF
v_gene: TRBV30; len: 13; abundance: few; j_gene: TRBJ1-3; d_gene: -; CDR3nt: TGTGCCTGGGGAGGACAGACTGGAAACACCATATATTTT; CDR3aa: CAWGGQTGNTIYF
v_gene: TRBV5-1; len: 17; abundance: few; j_gene: TRBJ2-1; d_gene: TRBD2; CDR3nt: TGCGCCAGCAGCTTGGTCTGGAGGACTAGCGGGAGGAATGAGCAGTTCTTC; CDR3aa: CASSLVWRTSGRNEQFF
v_gene: TRBV7-9; len: 13; abundance: -; j_gene: TRBJ2-6; d_gene: -; CDR3nt: TGTGCCAGCCAATCCACTGGGGCCAACGTCCTGACTTTC; CDR3aa: CASQSTGANVLTF
v_gene: TRBV5-6; len: 15; abundance: -; j_gene: TRBJ2-7; d_gene: -; CDR3nt: TGTGCCAGCAGCTTGTCAATTGGCTGGACCTACGAGCAGTACTTC; CDR3aa: CASSLSIGWTYEQYF
v_gene: TRBV27; len: 20; abundance: -; j_gene: TRBJ2-1; d_gene: -; CDR3nt: TGTGCCAGCAGTCCCGGTCGGGCAGGGGGCGCCTTAGCGGGAGTTGGGGAGCAGTTCTTC; CDR3aa: CASSPGRAGGALAGVGEQFF
v_gene: TRBV9; len: 17; abundance: -; j_gene: TRBJ1-1; d_gene: TRBD1; CDR3nt: TGTGCCAGCAGCAGAGGGGGCCTCCCTGAGGGATCGGCTGAAGCTTTCTTT; CDR3aa: CASSRGGLPEGSAEAFF
v_gene: TRBV4-1; len: 14; abundance: -; j_gene: TRBJ1-5; d_gene: -; CDR3nt: TGCGCCAGCAGCCCCGAGGGGGACTATCGGCCCCAGCATTTT; CDR3aa: CASSPEGDYRPQHF
v_gene: TRBV9; len: 15; abundance: -; j_gene: TRBJ2-7; d_gene: TRBD2; CDR3nt: TGTGCCAGCAGCGTAGTCACTAGCGGGAGGAACGAGCAGTACTTC; CDR3aa: CASSVVTSGRNEQYF
v_gene: TRBV18; len: 12; abundance: -; j_gene: TRBJ1-2; d_gene: -; CDR3nt: TGTGCCAGCTCACCGTCGGTTGGTGGCTACACCTTC; CDR3aa: CASSPSVGGYTF
v_gene: TRBV25-1; len: 15; abundance: once; j_gene: TRBJ1-2; d_gene: TRBD1; CDR3nt: TGTGCCAGCAGTGAGAGTTACAGGGGATCCTATGGCTACACCTTC; CDR3aa: CASSESYRGSYGYTF
v_gene: TRBV7-8; len: 16; abundance: few; j_gene: TRBJ1-4; d_gene: -; CDR3nt: TGTGCCAGCAGCAAGGACAGCCGGACAACTAATGAAAAACTGTTTTTT; CDR3aa: CASSKDSRTTNEKLFF
v_gene: TRBV5-4; len: 14; abundance: few; j_gene: TRBJ1-1; d_gene: -; CDR3nt: TGTGCCAGCAGCTTGGGGCTATTGAACACTGAAGCTTTCTTT; CDR3aa: CASSLGLLNTEAFF
v_gene: TRBV5-1; len: 13; abundance: few; j_gene: TRBJ2-3; d_gene: -; CDR3nt: TGCGCCAGCAGCTTGGCGAAGGGGGATACGCAGTATTTT; CDR3aa: CASSLAKGDTQYF
v_gene: TRBV4-3; len: 15; abundance: -; j_gene: TRBJ2-2; d_gene: -; CDR3nt: TGCGCCAGCAGCCAAGTTTCCGGGAACACCGGGGAGCTGTTTTTT; CDR3aa: CASSQVSGNTGELFF
v_gene: TRBV19; len: 14; abundance: -; j_gene: TRBJ2-7; d_gene: TRBD1; CDR3nt: TGTGCCAGTAGTATCGGGACAGCACCCTACGAGCAGTACTTC; CDR3aa: CASSIGTAPYEQYF
v_gene: TRBV30; len: 15; abundance: -; j_gene: TRBJ1-5; d_gene: TRBD1; CDR3nt: TGTGCCTGGAGTTCCGGGACAGGGGGCAATCAGCCCCAGCATTTT; CDR3aa: CAWSSGTGGNQPQHF
v_gene: TRBV30; len: 12; abundance: -; j_gene: TRBJ2-1; d_gene: -; CDR3nt: TGTGCCTGGAGTGTATTTCTCAGAAGGCAGTTCTTC; CDR3aa: CAWSVFLRRQFF
v_gene: TRBV18; len: 15; abundance: -; j_gene: TRBJ1-1; d_gene: -; CDR3nt: TGTGCCAGCTCACCACCCGCAGGGCGGAACACTGAAGCTTTCTTT; CDR3aa: CASSPPAGRNTEAFF
v_gene: TRBV9; len: 13; abundance: -; j_gene: TRBJ1-1; d_gene: -; CDR3nt: TGTGCCAGCAGCGGGGACTCCAACACTGAAGCTTTCTTT; CDR3aa: CASSGDSNTEAFF
v_gene: TRBV28; len: 15; abundance: -; j_gene: TRBJ2-6; d_gene: -; CDR3nt: TGTGCCAGCAGCGACACGGGGCATGGGGCCAACGTCCTGACTTTC; CDR3aa: CASSDTGHGANVLTF
v_gene: TRBV5-6; len: 12; abundance: few; j_gene: TRBJ2-1; d_gene: -; CDR3nt: TGTGCCAGCAGCGACGACAGCTATGAGCAGTTCTTC; CDR3aa: CASSDDSYEQFF
v_gene: TRBV7-2; len: 14; abundance: few; j_gene: TRBJ2-7; d_gene: -; CDR3nt: TGTGCCAGCAGCCCTATGCTCACCTGGACGGAGCAGTACTTC; CDR3aa: CASSPMLTWTEQYF
v_gene: TRBV7-3; len: 14; abundance: -; j_gene: TRBJ1-2; d_gene: -; CDR3nt: TGTGCCAGCAGTCGACCAGGACAAAACTATGGCTACACCTTC; CDR3aa: CASSRPGQNYGYTF
v_gene: TRBV7-8; len: 15; abundance: -; j_gene: TRBJ1-2; d_gene: -; CDR3nt: TGTGCCAGCAGCCAACGCATAGCACAGGGTGGTGGCTACACCTTC; CDR3aa: CASSQRIAQGGGYTF
v_gene: TRBV5-6; len: 18; abundance: few; j_gene: TRBJ1-5; d_gene: TRBD1; CDR3nt: TGTGCCAGCAGCTCCCGACAGGGGAGACGGTTTAGCAATCAGCCCCAGCATTTT; CDR3aa: CASSSRQGRRFSNQPQHF
v_gene: TRBV30; len: 15; abundance: -; j_gene: TRBJ2-4; d_gene: -; CDR3nt: TGTGCCTGGAGTGGGCCACCACTAAGCAAAAACATTCAGTACTTC; CDR3aa: CAWSGPPLSKNIQYF
v_gene: TRBV29-1; len: 13; abundance: -; j_gene: TRBJ1-2; d_gene: TRBD1; CDR3nt: TGCAGCGTTCGAGGGGGCAGTAGCTATGGCTACACCTTC; CDR3aa: CSVRGGSSYGYTF
v_gene: TRBV7-2; len: 15; abundance: -; j_gene: TRBJ2-3; d_gene: -; CDR3nt: TGTGCCAGCAGCTTGCAGTGGGGTGGCACAGATACGCAGTATTTT; CDR3aa: CASSLQWGGTDTQYF
v_gene: TRBV30; len: 16; abundance: -; j_gene: TRBJ1-3; d_gene: -; CDR3nt: TGTGCCTGGAGTGTCACAGGGACTTCCTCTGGAAACACCATATATTTT; CDR3aa: CAWSVTGTSSGNTIYF
v_gene: TRBV7-2; len: 13; abundance: once; j_gene: TRBJ2-4; d_gene: TRBD1; CDR3nt: TGTGCCAGCAGCACTCGGACAGGGGCAATTCAGTACTTC; CDR3aa: CASSTRTGAIQYF
v_gene: TRBV7-2; len: 13; abundance: few; j_gene: TRBJ1-1; d_gene: -; CDR3nt: TGTGCCAGCAGCTTAGCGCCGGGCACTGAAGCTTTCTTT; CDR3aa: CASSLAPGTEAFF
v_gene: TRBV6-5; len: 12; abundance: -; j_gene: TRBJ1-3; d_gene: -; CDR3nt: TGTGCCAGCAGCTCAACGACAGGAGCCATATATTTT; CDR3aa: CASSSTTGAIYF
v_gene: TRBV10-3; len: 13; abundance: -; j_gene: TRBJ2-7; d_gene: -; CDR3nt: TGTGCCACGAACAGGGAGGGGTCCTACGAGCAGTACTTC; CDR3aa: CATNREGSYEQYF
v_gene: TRBV2; len: 15; abundance: -; j_gene: TRBJ2-5; d_gene: TRBD2; CDR3nt: TGTGCCAGCAGTGAAAGACTAGCGTACCAAGAGACCCAGTACTTC; CDR3aa: CASSERLAYQETQYF